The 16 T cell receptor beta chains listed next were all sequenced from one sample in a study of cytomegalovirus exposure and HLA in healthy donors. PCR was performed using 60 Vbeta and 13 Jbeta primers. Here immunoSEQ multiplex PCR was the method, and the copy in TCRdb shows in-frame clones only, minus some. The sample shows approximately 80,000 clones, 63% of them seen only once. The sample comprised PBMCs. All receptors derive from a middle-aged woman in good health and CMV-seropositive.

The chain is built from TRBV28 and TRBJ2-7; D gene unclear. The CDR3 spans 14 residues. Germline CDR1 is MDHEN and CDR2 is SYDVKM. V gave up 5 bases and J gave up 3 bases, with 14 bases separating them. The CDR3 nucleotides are TGTGCCAGCAGTCTCCAGACTCGCAACTACGAGCAGTACTTC. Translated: CASSLQTRNYEQYF.

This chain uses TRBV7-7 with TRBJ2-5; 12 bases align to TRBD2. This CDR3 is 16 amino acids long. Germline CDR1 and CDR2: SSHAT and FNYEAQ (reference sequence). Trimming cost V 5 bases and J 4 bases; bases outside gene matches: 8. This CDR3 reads CASSLRLAGAPETQYF. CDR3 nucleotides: TGTGCCAGCAGCCTCCGACTAGCGGGAGCCCCAGAGACCCAGTACTTC. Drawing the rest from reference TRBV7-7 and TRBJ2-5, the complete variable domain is GAGVSQSPRYKVTKRGQDVTLRCDPISSHATLYWYQQALGQGPEFLTYFNYEAQPDKSGLPSDRFSAERPEGSISTLTIQRTEQRDSAMYRCASSLRLAGAPETQYFGPGTRLLVL.

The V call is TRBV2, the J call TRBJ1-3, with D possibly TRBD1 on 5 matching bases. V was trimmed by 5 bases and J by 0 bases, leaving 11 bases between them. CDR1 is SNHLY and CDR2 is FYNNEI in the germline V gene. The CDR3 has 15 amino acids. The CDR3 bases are TGTGCCAGCAGTTTAACAGGTCCCTCTGGAAACACCATATATTTT. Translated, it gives CASSLTGPSGNTIYF.

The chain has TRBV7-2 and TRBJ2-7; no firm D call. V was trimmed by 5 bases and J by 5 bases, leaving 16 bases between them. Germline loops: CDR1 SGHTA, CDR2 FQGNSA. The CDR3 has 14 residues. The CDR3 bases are TGTGCCAGCAGCCCGACCAGGTCCCTCCACGAGCAGTACTTC. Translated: CASSPTRSLHEQYF. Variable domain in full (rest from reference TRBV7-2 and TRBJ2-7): GAGVSQSPSNKVTEKGKDVELRCDPISGHTALYWYRQSLGQGLEFLIYFQGNSAPDKSGLPSDRFSAERTGGSVSTLTIQRTQQEDSAVYLCASSPTRSLHEQYFGPGTRLTVT.

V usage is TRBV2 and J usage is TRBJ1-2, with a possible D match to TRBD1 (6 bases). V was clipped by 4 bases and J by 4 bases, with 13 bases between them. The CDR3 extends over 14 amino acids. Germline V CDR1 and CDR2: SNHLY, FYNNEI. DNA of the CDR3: TGTGCCAGCAGTGGGACAGCTGGGGCCTATGGCTACACCTTC. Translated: CASSGTAGAYGYTF.

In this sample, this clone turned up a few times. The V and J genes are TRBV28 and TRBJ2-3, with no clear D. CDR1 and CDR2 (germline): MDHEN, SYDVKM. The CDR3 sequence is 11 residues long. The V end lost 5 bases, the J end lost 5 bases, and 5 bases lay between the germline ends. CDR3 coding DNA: TGTGCCAGCAGTCCGCGAGATACGCAGTATTTT. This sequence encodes CASSPRDTQYF.

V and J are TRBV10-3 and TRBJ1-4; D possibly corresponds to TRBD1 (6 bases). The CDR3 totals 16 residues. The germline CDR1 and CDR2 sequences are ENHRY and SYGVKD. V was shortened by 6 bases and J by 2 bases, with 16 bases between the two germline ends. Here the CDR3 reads CAISEGGGHTNEKLFF. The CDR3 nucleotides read TGTGCCATCAGCGAAGGGGGGGGTCACACTAATGAAAAACTGTTTTTT.

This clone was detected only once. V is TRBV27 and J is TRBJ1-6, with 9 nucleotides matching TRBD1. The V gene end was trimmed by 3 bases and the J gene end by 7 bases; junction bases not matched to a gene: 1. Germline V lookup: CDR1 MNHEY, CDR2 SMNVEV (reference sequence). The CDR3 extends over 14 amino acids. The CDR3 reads CASSFGTGNSPLHF. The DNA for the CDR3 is TGTGCCAGCAGTTTCGGGACAGGGAATTCACCCCTCCACTTT.

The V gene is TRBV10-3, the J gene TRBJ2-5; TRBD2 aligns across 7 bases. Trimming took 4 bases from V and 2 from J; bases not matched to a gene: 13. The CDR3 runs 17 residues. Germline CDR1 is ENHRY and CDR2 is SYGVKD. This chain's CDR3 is CAISVLAGVGGQETQYF. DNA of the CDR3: TGTGCCATCAGTGTACTTGCGGGAGTGGGGGGGCAAGAGACCCAGTACTTC.

The DNA of the CDR3 is TGCGCCAGCAGCCCTGACAGGGGCAAGAACGGGGAGCTGTTTTTT. Protein product: CASSPDRGKNGELFF. The chain couples TRBV5-1 to TRBJ2-2; 8 positions agree with TRBD1. Germline CDR1 is SGHRS and CDR2 is YFSETQ. CDR3 length: 15 amino acids. The J segment lost 7 bases and the V segment lost 4 bases, leaving 9 bases of the junction unmatched.

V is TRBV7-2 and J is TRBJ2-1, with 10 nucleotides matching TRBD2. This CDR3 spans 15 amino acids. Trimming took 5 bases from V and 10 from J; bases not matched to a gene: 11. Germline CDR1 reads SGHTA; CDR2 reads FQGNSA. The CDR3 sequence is CASSLRVAGGQEQFF. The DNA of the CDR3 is TGTGCCAGCAGCCTCAGGGTAGCGGGAGGCCAGGAGCAGTTCTTC.

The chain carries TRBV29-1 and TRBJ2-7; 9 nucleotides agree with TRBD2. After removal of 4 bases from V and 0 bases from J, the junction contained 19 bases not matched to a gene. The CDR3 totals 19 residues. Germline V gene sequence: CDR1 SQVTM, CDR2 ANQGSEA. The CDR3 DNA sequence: TGCAGCGTTGGGACTCCCCAAGGGACTAGCACCCAGAGCTCCTACGAGCAGTACTTC. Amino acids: CSVGTPQGTSTQSSYEQYF.

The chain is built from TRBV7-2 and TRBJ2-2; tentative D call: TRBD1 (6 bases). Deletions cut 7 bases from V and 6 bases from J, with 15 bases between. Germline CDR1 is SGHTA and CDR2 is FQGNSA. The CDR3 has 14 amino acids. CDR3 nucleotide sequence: TGTGCCAGCACCCAGGGGACGAGGGCCGGGGAGCTGTTTTTT. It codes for CASTQGTRAGELFF.

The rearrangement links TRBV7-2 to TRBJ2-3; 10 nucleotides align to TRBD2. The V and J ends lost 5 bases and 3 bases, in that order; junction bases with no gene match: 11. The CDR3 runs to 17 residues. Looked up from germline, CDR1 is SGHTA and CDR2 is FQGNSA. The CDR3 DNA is TGTGCCAGCAGCCAATTCAGTAGCGGGAGGCCAACAGATACGCAGTATTTT. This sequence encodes CASSQFSSGRPTDTQYF.

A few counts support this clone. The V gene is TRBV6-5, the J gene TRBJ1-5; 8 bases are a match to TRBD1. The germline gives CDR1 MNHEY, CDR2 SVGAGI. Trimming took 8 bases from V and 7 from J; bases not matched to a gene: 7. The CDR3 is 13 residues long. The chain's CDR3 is CASAGTGGQPQHF. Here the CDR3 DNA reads TGTGCCAGCGCCGGGACAGGTGGGCAGCCCCAGCATTTT.

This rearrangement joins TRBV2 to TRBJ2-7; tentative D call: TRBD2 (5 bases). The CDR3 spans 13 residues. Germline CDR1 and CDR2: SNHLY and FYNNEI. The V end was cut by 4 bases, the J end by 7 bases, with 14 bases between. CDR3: CASSVQAGGEQYF. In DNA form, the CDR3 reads TGTGCCAGCAGTGTCCAGGCGGGCGGGGAGCAGTACTTC.